This is a list of T cell receptor beta chains from one sample in a study of cytotoxic CD8 clonotypes in ibrutinib-treated CLL. Only in-frame clones appear in the TCRdb table, and some are missing; sequencing was by immunoSEQ multiplex PCR. This table holds about 50,000 clones, roughly 83% found once. The input for sequencing was PBMCs, taken after 24 months of ibrutinib treatment. The receptors here all came from a human donor with chronic lymphocytic leukemia. Each CDR3 is given with its conserved first and last residue. Each record gives: CDR3 protein, CDR3 DNA, V gene, D gene, CDR3 length, J gene, clone size. The D gene is left open where the match is weak. Expanded clones get a size class; other rows say once, few or many, or leave the size out.

CDR3 protein: CASSPTEQLAGFSYEQYF
CDR3 DNA: TGTGCCAGCTCTCCAACGGAACAACTAGCGGGTTTCTCCTACGAGCAGTACTTC
V gene: TRBV18
D gene: TRBD2
CDR3 length: 18
J gene: TRBJ2-7
clone size: .

CDR3 protein: CASSESWTVMNTEAFF
CDR3 DNA: TGTGCCAGCAGTGAATCTTGGACGGTAATGAACACTGAAGCTTTCTTT
V gene: TRBV25-1
D gene: .
CDR3 length: 16
J gene: TRBJ1-1
clone size: .

CDR3 protein: CASSNVLWTSGSSYEQYF
CDR3 DNA: TGTGCCAGCAGCAACGTATTATGGACTAGCGGGAGCTCCTACGAGCAGTACTTC
V gene: TRBV11-2
D gene: TRBD2
CDR3 length: 18
J gene: TRBJ2-7
clone size: .

CDR3 protein: CASTNLGGNTEAFF
CDR3 DNA: TGTGCCAGCACCAATCTGGGAGGAAACACTGAAGCTTTCTTT
V gene: TRBV6-5
D gene: .
CDR3 length: 14
J gene: TRBJ1-1
clone size: .

CDR3 protein: CASSRTVGAERVTEAFF
CDR3 DNA: TGTGCCAGCAGCCGAACCGTAGGGGCAGAGCGGGTCACTGAAGCTTTCTTT
V gene: TRBV7-2
D gene: .
CDR3 length: 17
J gene: TRBJ1-1
clone size: .

CDR3 protein: CASTAALNTEAFF
CDR3 DNA: TGTGCCAGTACGGCGGCGTTGAACACTGAAGCTTTCTTT
V gene: TRBV19
D gene: .
CDR3 length: 13
J gene: TRBJ1-1
clone size: few

CDR3 protein: CASSPSAGTANYGYTF
CDR3 DNA: TGTGCCAGCAGCCCAAGTGCCGGGACAGCAAACTATGGCTACACCTTC
V gene: TRBV5-6
D gene: TRBD1
CDR3 length: 16
J gene: TRBJ1-2
clone size: .

CDR3 protein: CASSDTDRRQETQYF
CDR3 DNA: TGTGCCAGCAGTGATACAGACAGGCGGCAGGAGACCCAGTACTTC
V gene: TRBV27
D gene: .
CDR3 length: 15
J gene: TRBJ2-5
clone size: .

CDR3 protein: CASTYRGGPTDTQYF
CDR3 DNA: TGTGCCAGTACCTACAGGGGAGGGCCCACAGATACGCAGTATTTT
V gene: TRBV19
D gene: .
CDR3 length: 15
J gene: TRBJ2-3
clone size: .

CDR3 protein: CATDRGRGEQYF
CDR3 DNA: TGTGCCACGGACAGGGGGCGCGGCGAGCAGTACTTC
V gene: TRBV28
D gene: TRBD1
CDR3 length: 12
J gene: TRBJ2-7
clone size: .

CDR3 protein: CAWHKGRFYGYTF
CDR3 DNA: TGTGCCTGGCACAAGGGACGGTTTTATGGCTACACCTTC
V gene: TRBV30
D gene: .
CDR3 length: 13
J gene: TRBJ1-2
clone size: .

CDR3 protein: CASSPREGFTDTQYF
CDR3 DNA: TGTGCCAGCAGCCCCAGGGAGGGATTCACAGATACGCAGTATTTT
V gene: TRBV7-9
D gene: TRBD2
CDR3 length: 15
J gene: TRBJ2-3
clone size: .

CDR3 protein: CASSLPLTSLRGTGELFF
CDR3 DNA: TGTGCCAGCAGCCTACCCTTGACTAGCCTTCGGGGCACCGGGGAGCTGTTTTTT
V gene: TRBV5-8
D gene: TRBD2
CDR3 length: 18
J gene: TRBJ2-2
clone size: .

CDR3 protein: CASSSGRTLEQYF
CDR3 DNA: TGCGCCAGCAGCTCGGGGCGAACTCTCGAGCAGTACTTC
V gene: TRBV5-1
D gene: .
CDR3 length: 13
J gene: TRBJ2-7
clone size: .

CDR3 protein: CASSLALSGSATGELFF
CDR3 DNA: TGTGCCAGCAGCTTAGCATTAAGCGGGAGTGCCACCGGGGAGCTGTTTTTT
V gene: TRBV11-2
D gene: TRBD2
CDR3 length: 17
J gene: TRBJ2-2
clone size: .

CDR3 protein: CASSVTGGGPNEQFF
CDR3 DNA: TGTGCCAGCAGCGTAACGGGGGGAGGGCCAAATGAGCAGTTCTTC
V gene: TRBV9
D gene: TRBD2
CDR3 length: 15
J gene: TRBJ2-1
clone size: .

CDR3 protein: CASSEGPRTQYF
CDR3 DNA: TGTGCCAGCTCGGAGGGCCCCAGGACCCAGTACTTC
V gene: TRBV10-3
D gene: .
CDR3 length: 12
J gene: TRBJ2-5
clone size: .

CDR3 protein: CASSASGSLANEQFF
CDR3 DNA: TGTGCCAGCAGCGCTAGCGGGAGTCTCGCCAATGAGCAGTTCTTC
V gene: TRBV5-4
D gene: TRBD2
CDR3 length: 15
J gene: TRBJ2-1
clone size: .

CDR3 protein: CASTRGHTAYEQYF
CDR3 DNA: TGTGCCAGCACTAGGGGACATACGGCCTACGAGCAGTACTTC
V gene: TRBV6-1
D gene: .
CDR3 length: 14
J gene: TRBJ2-7
clone size: .

CDR3 protein: CASSPRPGTGEAFF
CDR3 DNA: TGCGCCAGCAGCCCCCGTCCCGGGACGGGTGAAGCTTTCTTT
V gene: TRBV4-1
D gene: .
CDR3 length: 14
J gene: TRBJ1-1
clone size: .

CDR3 protein: CASSQGQEATEAFF
CDR3 DNA: TGCGCCAGCAGTCAAGGACAGGAGGCCACTGAAGCTTTCTTT
V gene: TRBV5-1
D gene: TRBD1
CDR3 length: 14
J gene: TRBJ1-1
clone size: few

CDR3 protein: CASSSDRAWGTEAFF
CDR3 DNA: TGTGCCAGCAGCTCCGACAGGGCCTGGGGAACTGAAGCTTTCTTT
V gene: TRBV7-9
D gene: TRBD1
CDR3 length: 15
J gene: TRBJ1-1
clone size: .

CDR3 protein: CASSPLRMGQETQYF
CDR3 DNA: TGTGCCAGCAGCCCCCTCCGCATGGGTCAAGAGACCCAGTACTTC
V gene: TRBV11-2
D gene: .
CDR3 length: 15
J gene: TRBJ2-5
clone size: once

CDR3 protein: CASSPDREVGATNEKLFF
CDR3 DNA: TGTGCCAGCAGCCCAGACAGGGAAGTAGGGGCAACTAATGAAAAACTGTTTTTT
V gene: TRBV28
D gene: TRBD1
CDR3 length: 18
J gene: TRBJ1-4
clone size: once

CDR3 protein: CASSTVGLAGVEVETQYF
CDR3 DNA: TGTGCCAGCAGTACCGTGGGACTAGCGGGAGTCGAGGTAGAGACCCAGTACTTC
V gene: TRBV28
D gene: TRBD2
CDR3 length: 18
J gene: TRBJ2-5
clone size: .

CDR3 protein: CASSLGGRSGANVLTF
CDR3 DNA: TGTGCCAGCTCACTCGGTGGTAGGTCTGGGGCCAACGTCCTGACTTTC
V gene: TRBV18
D gene: .
CDR3 length: 16
J gene: TRBJ2-6
clone size: .

CDR3 protein: CASSFEGWGIEQFF
CDR3 DNA: TGTGCCAGCAGCTTCGAGGGATGGGGTATTGAGCAGTTCTTC
V gene: TRBV11-2
D gene: .
CDR3 length: 14
J gene: TRBJ2-1
clone size: .

CDR3 protein: CSVRGGHGYTF
CDR3 DNA: TGCAGTGTCCGGGGAGGCCATGGCTACACCTTC
V gene: TRBV20-1
D gene: .
CDR3 length: 11
J gene: TRBJ1-2
clone size: .

CDR3 protein: CAWSVSSTYEQYF
CDR3 DNA: TGTGCCTGGAGTGTTAGCAGTACCTACGAGCAGTACTTC
V gene: TRBV30
D gene: .
CDR3 length: 13
J gene: TRBJ2-7
clone size: .

CDR3 protein: CASSPGRPAGSIEGYTF
CDR3 DNA: TGTGCCAGCTCACCCGGTAGGCCCGCAGGGTCGATCGAAGGCTACACCTTC
V gene: TRBV18
D gene: .
CDR3 length: 17
J gene: TRBJ1-2
clone size: .

CDR3 protein: CASSIPGNTIYF
CDR3 DNA: TGTGCCAGTAGTATTCCTGGAAACACCATATATTTT
V gene: TRBV19
D gene: .
CDR3 length: 12
J gene: TRBJ1-3
clone size: .

CDR3 protein: CASSLRSSGQSSYNEQFF
CDR3 DNA: TGTGCCAGCTCACTCCGGTCTAGCGGGCAGAGCTCCTACAATGAGCAGTTCTTC
V gene: TRBV18
D gene: TRBD2
CDR3 length: 18
J gene: TRBJ2-1
clone size: .

CDR3 protein: CASSMDGTYGYTF
CDR3 DNA: TGCGCCAGCAGTATGGACGGGACTTATGGCTACACCTTC
V gene: TRBV10-1
D gene: .
CDR3 length: 13
J gene: TRBJ1-2
clone size: .

CDR3 protein: CASSQGQVWGEAFF
CDR3 DNA: TGTGCCAGCAGTCAGGGACAGGTATGGGGGGAAGCTTTCTTT
V gene: TRBV6-6
D gene: TRBD1
CDR3 length: 14
J gene: TRBJ1-1
clone size: .

CDR3 protein: CAWSPTGGTEAFF
CDR3 DNA: TGTGCCTGGAGTCCGACAGGGGGGACTGAAGCTTTCTTT
V gene: TRBV30
D gene: TRBD1
CDR3 length: 13
J gene: TRBJ1-1
clone size: few

CDR3 protein: CASSSRESNEQFF
CDR3 DNA: TGTGCCAGCAGCTCCCGGGAGTCCAATGAGCAGTTCTTC
V gene: TRBV5-6
D gene: .
CDR3 length: 13
J gene: TRBJ2-1
clone size: .

CDR3 protein: CASSLGLAGETQYF
CDR3 DNA: TGCGCCAGCAGCTTGGGACTAGCTGGGGAGACCCAGTACTTC
V gene: TRBV5-1
D gene: TRBD2
CDR3 length: 14
J gene: TRBJ2-5
clone size: .

CDR3 protein: CASSEIGLAGGYEQYF
CDR3 DNA: TGTGCCAGCAGTGAAATTGGTCTAGCGGGAGGGTACGAGCAGTACTTC
V gene: TRBV2
D gene: TRBD2
CDR3 length: 16
J gene: TRBJ2-7
clone size: .

CDR3 protein: CASSAGLAGGYEQYF
CDR3 DNA: TGCGCCAGCAGCGCGGGACTAGCGGGAGGCTACGAGCAGTACTTC
V gene: TRBV5-1
D gene: TRBD2
CDR3 length: 15
J gene: TRBJ2-7
clone size: .

CDR3 protein: CASSPRRGAPPQPQHF
CDR3 DNA: TGTGCCAGTAGTCCAAGGAGGGGGGCCCCTCCTCAGCCCCAGCATTTT
V gene: TRBV19
D gene: .
CDR3 length: 16
J gene: TRBJ1-5
clone size: .

CDR3 protein: CASSTGTGGREKLFF
CDR3 DNA: TGTGCCAGCAGCACCGGGACAGGGGGCCGAGAAAAACTGTTTTTT
V gene: TRBV7-9
D gene: TRBD1
CDR3 length: 15
J gene: TRBJ1-4
clone size: once

CDR3 protein: CAWSFTSEGTQYF
CDR3 DNA: TGTGCCTGGAGTTTTACTAGCGAGGGGACCCAGTACTTC
V gene: TRBV30
D gene: TRBD2
CDR3 length: 13
J gene: TRBJ2-5
clone size: .

CDR3 protein: CASSPQANPNEKLFF
CDR3 DNA: TGTGCCAGCAGCCCCCAAGCTAACCCTAATGAAAAACTGTTTTTT
V gene: TRBV5-4
D gene: .
CDR3 length: 15
J gene: TRBJ1-4
clone size: .

CDR3 protein: CASSEGQATDTQYF
CDR3 DNA: TGCGCCAGCAGCGAGGGACAGGCCACAGATACGCAGTATTTT
V gene: TRBV5-1
D gene: TRBD1
CDR3 length: 14
J gene: TRBJ2-3
clone size: .

CDR3 protein: CASSLAGIPELFF
CDR3 DNA: TGTGCCAGCAGCTTAGCAGGGATCCCAGAGCTGTTTTTT
V gene: TRBV11-2
D gene: .
CDR3 length: 13
J gene: TRBJ2-2
clone size: .

CDR3 protein: CASSVGTYNEQFF
CDR3 DNA: TGTGCCAGCAGCGTAGGGACCTACAATGAGCAGTTCTTC
V gene: TRBV9
D gene: .
CDR3 length: 13
J gene: TRBJ2-1
clone size: once

CDR3 protein: CASSQDSFSYGYTF
CDR3 DNA: TGTGCCAGCAGCCAAGACAGTTTTTCTTATGGCTACACCTTC
V gene: TRBV14
D gene: .
CDR3 length: 14
J gene: TRBJ1-2
clone size: .

CDR3 protein: CASSLITGTQYGYTF
CDR3 DNA: TGTGCCAGCAGTTTAATAACCGGGACTCAATATGGCTACACCTTC
V gene: TRBV28
D gene: .
CDR3 length: 15
J gene: TRBJ1-2
clone size: once

CDR3 protein: CASSLASGLGNQPQHF
CDR3 DNA: TGTGCCAGCAGCTTAGCCTCGGGGTTGGGAAATCAGCCCCAGCATTTT
V gene: TRBV7-9
D gene: .
CDR3 length: 16
J gene: TRBJ1-5
clone size: .

CDR3 protein: CAWSVRGAVVTGELFF
CDR3 DNA: TGTGCCTGGAGTGTACGGGGGGCCGTGGTCACCGGGGAGCTGTTTTTT
V gene: TRBV30
D gene: .
CDR3 length: 16
J gene: TRBJ2-2
clone size: .

CDR3 protein: CASSLPTGGWGSNQPQHF
CDR3 DNA: TGTGCCAGCAGTTTACCAACAGGGGGCTGGGGGAGCAATCAGCCCCAGCATTTT
V gene: TRBV28
D gene: TRBD1
CDR3 length: 18
J gene: TRBJ1-5
clone size: .